A selection of T cell receptor beta chains follows, all from one sample in a study of PD-L1 blockade in urothelial cancer. Sequenced by immunoSEQ multiplex PCR; TCRdb stores in-frame clones only, minus some. The repertoire includes about 52,000 clones, roughly 75% of them detected once, and roughly 3.9% sits in the top ten. The sequences come from PBMCs, collected around atezolizumab (anti-PD-L1) treatment. The source is a man between 65 and 85 years old with urothelial cancer. The CDR3 runs from the conserved cysteine through the conserved F or W. Each record gives: J gene, clone size, D gene, V gene, CDR3 protein, CDR3 DNA. A D gene is named only where the DNA matches it firmly. The size field is filled for only some rows; it gives once, few, many or a size class.

>TRBJ2-7|once|.|TRBV10-3
CAISDRGEQYF
TGTGCCATCAGTGACCGGGGGGAGCAGTACTTC
>TRBJ2-3|.|.|TRBV6-1
CASSERTSSTDTQYF
TGTGCCAGCAGTGAAAGAACTAGCAGTACAGATACGCAGTATTTT
>TRBJ2-5|.|.|TRBV5-5
CASSLSVRSAQETQYF
TGTGCCAGCAGCTTGTCAGTTCGTAGCGCCCAAGAGACCCAGTACTTC
>TRBJ2-2|.|TRBD1|TRBV27
CASSGERGGRIGELFF
TGTGCCAGCAGTGGAGAGAGAGGGGGCAGGATCGGGGAGCTGTTTTTT
>TRBJ2-7|.|.|TRBV5-6
CASSLSNEQYF
TGTGCCAGCAGCTTGAGCAACGAGCAGTACTTC
>TRBJ2-7|.|TRBD1|TRBV19
CASSPPGGIESYEQYF
TGTGCCAGTAGTCCCCCAGGGGGCATTGAGTCCTACGAGCAGTACTTC
>TRBJ2-2|.|.|TRBV5-1
CASSQGPNTGELFF
TGCGCCAGCAGTCAGGGTCCGAACACCGGGGAGCTGTTTTTT
>TRBJ1-5|.|.|TRBV19
CASSIALGGNQPQHF
TGTGCCAGTAGTATAGCCCTCGGGGGCAATCAGCCCCAGCATTTT
>TRBJ2-5|.|.|TRBV7-2
CASSPKAGPTLTQYF
TGTGCCAGCAGCCCCAAGGCGGGGCCAACCCTTACCCAGTACTTC
>TRBJ1-4|.|TRBD1|TRBV6-5
CASSSRGVTNEKLFF
TGTGCCAGCAGTTCCAGGGGGGTTACTAATGAAAAACTGTTTTTT
>TRBJ2-5|.|.|TRBV30
CAWSRLIQETQYF
TGTGCCTGGAGTCGACTAATTCAAGAGACCCAGTACTTC
>TRBJ2-1|.|.|TRBV14
CASATRGTYNEQFF
TGTGCCAGCGCCACCCGGGGTACCTACAATGAGCAGTTCTTC
>TRBJ1-1|.|.|TRBV28
CASSSLGGGAFF
TGTGCCAGCAGTTCTCTCGGGGGGGGAGCTTTCTTT
>TRBJ2-1|.|.|TRBV9
CASSVDGDEQFF
TGTGCCAGCAGCGTAGACGGGGATGAGCAGTTCTTC
>TRBJ2-4|.|TRBD2|TRBV5-1
CASSWGTGTSKNIQYF
TGCGCCAGCAGCTGGGGGACTGGGACTAGCAAAAACATTCAGTACTTC
>TRBJ2-7|.|.|TRBV2
CASKELNSYRREQYF
TGTGCCAGCAAAGAACTTAATTCTTATCGGAGGGAGCAGTACTTC
>TRBJ1-2|.|.|TRBV28
CASSLRVKYGYTF
TGTGCCAGCAGTCTCCGGGTGAAGTATGGCTACACCTTC
>TRBJ2-1|.|.|TRBV9
CASSAAPSSEQFF
TGTGCCAGCAGCGCCGCCCCTAGCAGTGAGCAGTTCTTC
>TRBJ1-1|.|TRBD1|TRBV5-1
CASSPRGQGATEAFF
TGCGCCAGCAGCCCCCGAGGACAGGGGGCGACTGAAGCTTTCTTT
>TRBJ2-2|.|.|TRBV7-2
CASSLHPLGLAGELFF
TGTGCCAGCAGCTTACACCCTCTAGGTTTGGCCGGGGAGCTGTTTTTT
>TRBJ1-1|once|.|TRBV5-4
CASSLEAGLRTEAFF
TGTGCCAGCAGCTTGGAGGCAGGGCTAAGGACTGAAGCTTTCTTT
>TRBJ1-1|.|TRBD1|TRBV27
CASRDRGRTEAFF
TGTGCCAGCAGGGACAGGGGAAGGACTGAAGCTTTCTTT
>TRBJ2-2|.|TRBD2|TRBV30
CAWSLAGSNGELFF
TGTGCCTGGAGTTTAGCGGGAAGTAACGGGGAGCTGTTTTTT
>TRBJ2-7|.|.|TRBV7-2
CASSPARRGLYEQYF
TGTGCCAGCAGCCCAGCGCGGAGGGGGCTCTACGAGCAGTACTTC
>TRBJ1-5|.|TRBD1|TRBV19
CASSPRQGSQPQHF
TGTGCCAGTAGTCCCCGACAGGGCAGTCAGCCCCAGCATTTT
>TRBJ2-3|.|TRBD1|TRBV4-2
CASSQLGTGGSEDTQYF
TGTGCCAGCAGCCAATTGGGGACAGGGGGCTCTGAAGATACGCAGTATTTT
>TRBJ1-2|.|TRBD1|TRBV5-3
CARSFCPYRGGNGYTF
TGTGCCAGAAGCTTTTGCCCCTACAGGGGTGGGAATGGCTACACCTTC
>TRBJ2-1|.|TRBD2|TRBV11-3
CASSLEGGGVYNEQFF
TGTGCCAGCAGCTTAGAAGGCGGGGGGGTTTACAATGAGCAGTTCTTC
>TRBJ2-1|.|TRBD1|TRBV4-1
CASSPGQTGQNEQFF
TGCGCCAGCAGCCCCGGACAGACGGGACAGAATGAGCAGTTCTTC
>TRBJ2-7|.|.|TRBV11-2
CASSLDAGPLAEQYF
TGTGCCAGCAGCTTAGATGCAGGCCCTCTCGCCGAGCAGTACTTC
>TRBJ1-5|.|TRBD1|TRBV29-1
CSVVVDRGPNQPQHF
TGCAGCGTTGTGGTCGACAGGGGGCCTAATCAGCCCCAGCATTTT
>TRBJ2-5|.|TRBD1|TRBV19
CASSAWTGEQETQYF
TGTGCCAGTAGTGCGTGGACAGGGGAACAAGAGACCCAGTACTTC
>TRBJ2-2|.|TRBD1|TRBV5-1
CASSLGQGLAGELFF
TGCGCCAGCAGCTTGGGACAGGGATTGGCCGGGGAGCTGTTTTTT
>TRBJ2-5|.|TRBD1|TRBV19
CASGRTGQMIETQYF
TGTGCCAGTGGAAGGACAGGGCAGATGATCGAGACCCAGTACTTC
>TRBJ2-1|.|TRBD2|TRBV7-2
CASSGRLAGNEQFF
TGTGCCAGCAGCGGGCGACTAGCGGGGAATGAGCAGTTCTTC
>TRBJ2-1|.|.|TRBV7-2
CASSPRRLWDEQFF
TGTGCCAGCAGCCCCCGGCGGCTGTGGGATGAGCAGTTCTTC
>TRBJ2-1|.|TRBD1|TRBV9
CASSVRGTGAYNEQFF
TGTGCCAGCAGCGTAAGGGGGACAGGGGCCTACAATGAGCAGTTCTTC
>TRBJ1-4|.|.|TRBV19
CASSQGPPAEKLFF
TGTGCCAGTAGTCAGGGCCCGCCGGCTGAAAAACTGTTTTTT
>TRBJ2-1|.|.|TRBV7-2
CASRDSRINNEQFF
TGTGCCAGCAGGGACAGCCGTATTAACAATGAGCAGTTCTTC
>TRBJ1-2|.|.|TRBV6-1
CASSAQNNYGYTF
TGTGCCAGCAGTGCCCAGAACAACTATGGCTACACCTTC
>TRBJ1-3|.|.|TRBV5-5
CASSLPGTVSGNTIYF
TGTGCCAGCAGCTTGCCAGGGACTGTCTCTGGAAACACCATATATTTT
>TRBJ1-5|.|TRBD1|TRBV7-2
CASSSRGTGVDQPQHF
TGTGCCAGCAGCAGCAGGGGGACGGGTGTGGATCAGCCCCAGCATTTT
>TRBJ2-2|.|.|TRBV10-3
CAISERGSPTGELFF
TGTGCCATCAGTGAGCGGGGGTCACCCACCGGGGAGCTGTTTTTT
>TRBJ1-5|.|.|TRBV4-1
CASSPGRGQPQHF
TGCGCCAGCAGCCCTGGGAGGGGACAGCCCCAGCATTTT
>TRBJ1-2|.|.|TRBV7-2
CASSPQGNYGYTF
TGTGCCAGCAGCCCCCAGGGGAACTATGGCTACACCTTC
>TRBJ2-2|.|.|TRBV5-4
CASSRTGGELFF
TGTGCCAGCAGCCGAACCGGCGGGGAGCTGTTTTTT
>TRBJ2-1|.|TRBD1|TRBV5-1
CASSWGQGGSYNEQFF
TGCGCCAGCAGCTGGGGACAGGGAGGATCCTACAATGAGCAGTTCTTC
>TRBJ2-7|.|TRBD1|TRBV11-1
CASSFGTGGYYEQYF
TGTGCCAGCAGCTTTGGGACAGGGGGGTACTACGAGCAGTACTTC
>TRBJ1-1|.|TRBD1|TRBV20-1
CSAIRGTEAFF
TGCAGTGCTATCAGGGGGACTGAAGCTTTCTTT
>TRBJ2-1|.|.|TRBV7-2
CASSGQGNNEQFF
TGTGCCAGCAGCGGGCAGGGGAACAATGAGCAGTTCTTC
>TRBJ1-1|once|.|TRBV5-1
CASSMDSRKGAEAFF
TGCGCCAGCAGCATGGACAGCCGCAAGGGGGCTGAAGCTTTCTTT
>TRBJ1-1|.|TRBD1|TRBV18
CASSPRTGDTEAFF
TGTGCCAGCTCACCACGGACAGGGGACACTGAAGCTTTCTTT
>TRBJ2-7|.|TRBD2|TRBV18
CASSATSVYEQYF
TGTGCCAGCTCAGCTACTAGCGTTTACGAGCAGTACTTC
>TRBJ2-3|few|TRBD1|TRBV5-4
CASSLDRGADTQYF
TGTGCCAGCAGCTTAGACAGGGGGGCAGATACGCAGTATTTT
>TRBJ1-1|.|TRBD1|TRBV11-2
CASSPGGGRTEAFF
TGTGCCAGCAGCCCAGGGGGCGGTAGGACTGAAGCTTTCTTT
>TRBJ2-7|many|.|TRBV7-2
CASSLESLYEQYF
TGTGCCAGCAGCTTAGAATCCCTCTACGAGCAGTACTTC
>TRBJ2-7|few|.|TRBV7-2
CASSLDRKSYEQYF
TGTGCCAGCAGCTTAGACAGAAAGTCCTACGAGCAGTACTTC
>TRBJ1-1|.|.|TRBV27
CASSSQVYTEAFF
TGTGCCAGCAGTTCACAGGTTTACACTGAAGCTTTCTTT